This note documents a single T cell receptor beta chain sequence. The antigen remains undetermined. The length of the CDR3 is 15 residues. CDR1 SGHVS and CDR2 FNYEAQ come from the germline V gene. The ends lost 5 bases at V and 7 bases at J; junction bases unmatched: 9. The entry originates in a study of CD8+CD57+ T cells in acquired aplastic anemia. Study context: Roughly 3 ug was the average amount of DNA from sorted CD4+ and CD8+ cells. Healthy donors had, on average, about 9.9 million reads for their CD4+ cells. Study-wide points: Researchers report that some 31 CD8+ CDR3 sequences appeared in both patients and controls.

It was genomic DNA that served as the template for profiling TCR beta VDJ and CDR3. MiXCR, applied by TCRdb to the reads, yields one record per CDR3 protein. The sample holds 150,000 to 200,000 distinct CDR3 sequences, 55% to 80% seen once. The sequence came from a human donor in good health. The V and J genes are TRBV7-6 and TRBJ2-5; 11 positions agree with TRBD1. Sequenced input: sorted CD4+, CD8+, or CD8+CD57+ T cells (not recorded which) from PBMCs. The CDR3, as DNA: TGTGCCAGCAGCCCAAGGACAGGGGGCATTGGGACCCAGTACTTC. Protein: CASSPRTGGIGTQYF.